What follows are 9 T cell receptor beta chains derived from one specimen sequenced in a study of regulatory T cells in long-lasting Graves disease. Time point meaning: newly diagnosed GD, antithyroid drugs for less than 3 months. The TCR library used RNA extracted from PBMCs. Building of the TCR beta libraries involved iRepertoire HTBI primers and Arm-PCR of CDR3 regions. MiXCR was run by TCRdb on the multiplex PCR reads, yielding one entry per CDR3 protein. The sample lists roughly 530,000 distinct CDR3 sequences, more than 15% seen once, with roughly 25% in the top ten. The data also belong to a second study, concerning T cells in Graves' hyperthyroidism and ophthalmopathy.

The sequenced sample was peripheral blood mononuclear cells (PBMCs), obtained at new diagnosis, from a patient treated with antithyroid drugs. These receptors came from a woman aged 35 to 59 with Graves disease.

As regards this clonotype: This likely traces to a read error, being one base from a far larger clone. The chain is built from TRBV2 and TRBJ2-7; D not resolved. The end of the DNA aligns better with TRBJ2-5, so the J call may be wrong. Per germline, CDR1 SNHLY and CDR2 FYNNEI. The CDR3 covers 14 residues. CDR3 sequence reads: CVSSEFIVAETQYF. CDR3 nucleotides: TGTGTCAGCAGTGAATTTATAGTCGCCGAGACCCAGTACTTC.

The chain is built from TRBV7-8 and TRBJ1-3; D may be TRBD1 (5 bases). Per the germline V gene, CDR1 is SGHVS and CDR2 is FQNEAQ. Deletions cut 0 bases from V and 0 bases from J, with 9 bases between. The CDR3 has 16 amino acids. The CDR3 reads CASSLAGTHSGNTIYF. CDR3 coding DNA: TGTGCCAGCAGCTTAGCAGGGACTCACTCTGGAAACACCATATATTTT.

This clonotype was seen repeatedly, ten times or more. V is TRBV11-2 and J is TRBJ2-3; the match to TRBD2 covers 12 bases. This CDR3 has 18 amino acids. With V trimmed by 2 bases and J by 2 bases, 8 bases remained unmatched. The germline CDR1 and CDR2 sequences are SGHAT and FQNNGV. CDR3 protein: CASSLKALAGGPTDTQYF. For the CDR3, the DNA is TGTGCCAGCAGCTTAAAGGCTCTAGCGGGGGGGCCCACAGATACGCAGTATTTT.

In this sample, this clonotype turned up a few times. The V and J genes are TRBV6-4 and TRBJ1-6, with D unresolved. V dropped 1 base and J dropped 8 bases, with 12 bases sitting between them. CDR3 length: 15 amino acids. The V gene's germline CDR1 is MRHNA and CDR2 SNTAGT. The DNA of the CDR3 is TGTGCCAGCAGTGACTTCTGGGTGCGGTATTCACCCCTCCACTTT. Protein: CASSDFWVRYSPLHF.

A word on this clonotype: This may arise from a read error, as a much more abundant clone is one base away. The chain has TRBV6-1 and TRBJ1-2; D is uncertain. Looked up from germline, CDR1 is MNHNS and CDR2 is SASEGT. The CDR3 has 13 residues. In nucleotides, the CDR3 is TGTGCCGGCAGTGAAGGGCAGAGCTATGGCTACACCTTC. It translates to CAGSEGQSYGYTF.

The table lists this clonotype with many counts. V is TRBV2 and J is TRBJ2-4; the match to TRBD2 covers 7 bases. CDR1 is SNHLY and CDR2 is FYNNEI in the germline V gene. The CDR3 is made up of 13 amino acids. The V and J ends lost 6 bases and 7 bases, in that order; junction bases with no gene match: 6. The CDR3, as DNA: TGTGCCAGCAGCCAAGGGAGGGCCAACATTCAGTACTTC. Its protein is CASSQGRANIQYF.

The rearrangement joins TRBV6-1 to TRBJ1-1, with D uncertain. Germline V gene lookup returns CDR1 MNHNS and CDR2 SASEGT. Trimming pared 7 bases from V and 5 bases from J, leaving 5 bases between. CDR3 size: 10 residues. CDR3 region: CASTGTEAFF. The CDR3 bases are TGTGCCAGCACCGGGACTGAAGCTTTCTTT.

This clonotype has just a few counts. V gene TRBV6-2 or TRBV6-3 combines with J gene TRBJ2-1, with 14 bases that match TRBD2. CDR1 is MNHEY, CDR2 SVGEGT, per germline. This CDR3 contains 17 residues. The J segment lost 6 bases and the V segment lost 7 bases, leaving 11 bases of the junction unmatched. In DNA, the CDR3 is TGTGCCAGCACCCTGACTAGCGGGGGGGCCTCTCGCAATGAGCAGTTCTTC. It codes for CASTLTSGGASRNEQFF.

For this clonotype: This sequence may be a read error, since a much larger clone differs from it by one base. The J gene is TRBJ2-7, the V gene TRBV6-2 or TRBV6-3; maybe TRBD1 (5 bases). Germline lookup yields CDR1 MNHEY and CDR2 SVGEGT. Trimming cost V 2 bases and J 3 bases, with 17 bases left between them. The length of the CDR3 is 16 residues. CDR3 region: CASSYRPPARGYEQYF. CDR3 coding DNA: TGTGCCAGCAGTTACCGCCCCCCGGCAAGGGGCTACGAGCAGTACTTC.